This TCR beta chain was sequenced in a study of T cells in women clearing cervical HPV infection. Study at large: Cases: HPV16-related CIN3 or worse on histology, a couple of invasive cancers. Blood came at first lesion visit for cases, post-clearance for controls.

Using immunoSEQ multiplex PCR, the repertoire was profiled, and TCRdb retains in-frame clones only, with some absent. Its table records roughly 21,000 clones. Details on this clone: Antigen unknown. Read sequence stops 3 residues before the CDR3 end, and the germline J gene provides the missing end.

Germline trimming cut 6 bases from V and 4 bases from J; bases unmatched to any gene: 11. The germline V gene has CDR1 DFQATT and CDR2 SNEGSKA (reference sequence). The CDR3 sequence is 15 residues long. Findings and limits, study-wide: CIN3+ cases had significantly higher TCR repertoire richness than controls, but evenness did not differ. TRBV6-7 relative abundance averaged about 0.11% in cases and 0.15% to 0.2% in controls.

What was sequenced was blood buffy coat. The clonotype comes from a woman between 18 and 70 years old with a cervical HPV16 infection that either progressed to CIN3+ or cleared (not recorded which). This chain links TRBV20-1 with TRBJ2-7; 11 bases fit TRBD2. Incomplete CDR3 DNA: TGCAGTGCGAAAAATAGCGGGAGGGGTCGATACGAG. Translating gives CSAKNSGRGRYE. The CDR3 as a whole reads CSAKNSGRGRYEQYF.